These T cell receptor beta chains were read from a single sample in a study of T cell responses to AZD1222 COVID-19 vaccine. The repertoire was sequenced with immunoSEQ multiplex PCR; TCRdb's copy has only in-frame clones and lacks some. The data show more than 150,000 clones, with over 90% seen just once and approximately 1.5% held by the top ten. The input for sequencing was peripheral blood, taken 28 days after the second AZD1222 dose. These receptor sequences come from an adult who received the AZD1222 COVID-19 vaccine. Both conserved end residues are trimmed from each CDR3.

CDR3 protein	V gene	J gene
ASTLDRAEKLF	TRBV12-3/TRBV12-4	TRBJ1-4
ATSRGSGRGYGYT	TRBV15	TRBJ1-2
ATSAGDGYT	TRBV24-1	TRBJ1-2
ASSDERDRDLNEQF	TRBV6-4	TRBJ2-1
ASEQGREYYNEQF	TRBV5-5	TRBJ2-1
ASGHPRTGHYEQY	TRBV12-5	TRBJ2-7
ASRPFSRNYGYT	TRBV6-5	TRBJ1-2
ASSLAVYPSSYEQY	TRBV7-2	TRBJ2-7
ATRTANTEAF	TRBV15	TRBJ1-1
ASSVGGNDYGYT	TRBV10-2	TRBJ1-2
ATSRDSRDRINQPQH	TRBV15	TRBJ1-5
ASRGGTENTEAF	TRBV19	TRBJ1-1
ASSLGGWGGNSPLH	TRBV5-6	TRBJ1-6
ASSLLAGTTDTQY	TRBV18	TRBJ2-3
ASSLAGKIDTQY	TRBV11-2	TRBJ2-3
ASSGTGGNQPQH	TRBV25-1	TRBJ1-5
ASSSTGTSNEKLF	TRBV5-1	TRBJ1-4
ASRRGPSSYEQY	TRBV5-5	TRBJ2-7
ASSLRAGMNSPLH	TRBV27	TRBJ1-6
ASSHGTHTGELF	TRBV7-3	TRBJ2-2
ASTMGGAQAANEKLF	TRBV28	TRBJ1-4
ASSLRGVTNEKLF	TRBV3-1/TRBV3-2	TRBJ1-4